This TCR beta chain was sequenced for a study of T cells in localized non-small cell lung cancer. About this clone itself: Its target is not known.

The germline gives CDR1 KGHSH, CDR2 LQKENI. The CDR3 contains 15 residues. V was trimmed by 1 base and J by 6 bases, leaving 15 bases between them. Study observations and caveats: Elevated blood T cell density was associated with longer overall survival. Paired adjacent lung recovered a median about 60 of the top 100 tumor clones. Only one tumor region was sequenced, so heterogeneity remains possible. The study found T cell clonality highest in uninvolved adjacent lung, above tumor.

The protocol was immunoSEQ multiplex PCR, while the TCRdb copy is restricted to in-frame clones and leaves out a portion. The sample has about 40,000 clones; approximately 86% are singletons. This receptor was taken from a man aged 18 to 50 with stage I lung adenocarcinoma. The sequenced sample was peripheral blood, obtained before any cancer treatment. The chain is built from TRBV18 and TRBJ1-2; D might be TRBD1 (5 bases). DNA of the CDR3: TGTGCCAGCTCACCACAGGACACGCCGGGGAATGGCTACACCTTC. As protein: CASSPQDTPGNGYTF.